The next 23 T cell receptor beta chains were all read from a single sample in a study of blood T cell repertoires in COVID-19. Sequencing used immunoSEQ multiplex PCR; TCRdb keeps in-frame clones, though not all of them. The repertoire holds about 190,000 clones, with roughly four fifths as singletons. The sample was peripheral blood. The receptor set was obtained from a woman between 45 and 60 years old with acute or convalescent COVID-19.

The chain is built from TRBV6-5 and TRBJ1-6, with a weak D call TRBD1 (6 bases). Germline CDR1 is MNHEY and CDR2 is SVGAGI. The V end was cut by 5 bases, the J end by 7 bases, with 12 bases between. The CDR3 runs to 14 residues. Here the CDR3 DNA reads TGTGCCAGCAGTACAGGGATCGAGAATTCACCCCTCCACTTT. Translation gives CASSTGIENSPLHF.

Regarding this clone: The junction departs from the called germline gene at one end, perhaps through a read error. This chain links TRBV28 with TRBJ1-3; 8 bases are shared with TRBD1. This CDR3 has 12 residues. Germline values: CDR1 MDHEN, CDR2 SYDVKM. This CDR3 is CASSILLGQAHF. The CDR3 DNA reads TGTGCCAGCAGTATACTACTGGGACAGGCACATTTT.

The chain recombines TRBV24-1 with TRBJ1-5; D possibly corresponds to TRBD1 (5 bases). The CDR3 consists of 17 residues. Germline assignment: CDR1 KGHDR and CDR2 SFDVKD. Trimming left V 0 bases short and J 1 base short, with 12 bases between. This CDR3 is CATSDLGAGWSNQPQHF. CDR3 bases: TGTGCCACCAGTGATTTGGGGGCAGGGTGGAGCAATCAGCCCCAGCATTTT.

This chain joins TRBV21-1 and TRBJ2-3; TRBD2 is the table's D call, not checked against the DNA. TRBV21-1 represents a pseudogene. The CDR3 consists of 17 residues. CDR3 sequence: CASSKAASGVRTDTQYF. In nucleotides, the CDR3 is TGTGCCAGCAGCAAAGCGGCTAGCGGGGTTCGCACAGATACGCAGTATTTT.

The chain has TRBV18 and TRBJ1-4; D is unclear. Per the germline V gene, CDR1 is KGHSH and CDR2 is LQKENI. The CDR3 loop spans 14 amino acids. V was cut by 1 base and J by 4 bases, with 7 bases left in between. CDR3 DNA sequence: TGTGCCAGCTCACCACAGGAGATTAATGAAAAACTGTTTTTT. It encodes CASSPQEINEKLFF.

This chain uses TRBV30 with TRBJ2-3, with 11 bases matching TRBD1. Per the germline V gene, CDR1 is GTSNPN and CDR2 is SVGIG (reference sequence). Germline trimming cut 0 bases from V and 4 bases from J; bases unmatched to any gene: 15. This CDR3 has 19 residues. The CDR3 sequence: CAWSVMGQGGGWGADTQYF. The CDR3 coding sequence is TGTGCCTGGAGTGTGATGGGACAGGGGGGCGGCTGGGGCGCAGATACGCAGTATTTT.

The rearrangement links TRBV4-1 to TRBJ2-1, with 11 nucleotides matching TRBD2. J was trimmed by 9 bases and V by 1 base; bases with no gene match: 8. Germline V gives CDR1 MGHRA, CDR2 YSYEKL. The CDR3 is made up of 16 amino acids. The CDR3 is CASSQVGSGREAEQFF. The DNA for the CDR3 is TGCGCCAGCAGCCAAGTGGGTAGCGGGAGGGAAGCTGAGCAGTTCTTC.

The table lists this clone with a few counts. The chain links TRBV7-2 to TRBJ2-7, with TRBD2 matching 7 bases. Germline trimming cut 5 bases from V and 3 bases from J; bases unmatched to any gene: 10. The V gene's germline CDR1 is SGHTA and CDR2 FQGNSA. This CDR3 has 15 residues. This CDR3 reads CASSLSGGSGYEQYF. In DNA, the CDR3 is TGTGCCAGCAGCCTCTCGGGCGGGAGTGGCTACGAGCAGTACTTC.

The chain is built from TRBV19 and TRBJ1-5; no reliable D call. Germline assignment: CDR1 LNHDA and CDR2 SQIVND (reference sequence). The ends were cut back, 3 bases at V and 6 bases at J, with 12 bases in the middle. There are 14 residues in the CDR3. The CDR3, as DNA: TGTGCCAGTAGTATGTACCCGATGAGTCAGCCCCAGCATTTT. It encodes CASSMYPMSQPQHF.

The chain has TRBV4-3 and TRBJ2-1, with D possibly matching TRBD2 (6 bases). The CDR3 covers 14 residues. The germline V gene encodes CDR1 LGHNA and CDR2 YSLEER. The germline V and J ends were trimmed by 0 bases and 6 bases, with 9 bases remaining between them. CDR3 protein: CASSQDGTRNEQFF. The CDR3 bases are TGCGCCAGCAGCCAAGACGGGACTCGCAATGAGCAGTTCTTC.

The V gene is TRBV27, the J gene TRBJ2-7, with TRBD2 matching over 12 bases. This CDR3 has 15 amino acids. The J segment lost 6 bases and the V segment lost 3 bases, leaving 6 bases of the junction unmatched. CDR1 and CDR2 (germline): MNHEY, SMNVEV (reference sequence). CDR3 residues: CASSFTSGGPSEQYF. The CDR3 nucleotides are TGTGCCAGCAGTTTCACTAGCGGGGGGCCGTCCGAGCAGTACTTC.

The chain couples TRBV4-1 to TRBJ1-5, with D tentatively TRBD1 (5 bases). From germline, CDR1 is MGHRA and CDR2 YSYEKL. There are 17 residues in the CDR3. Deletions cut 0 bases from V and 2 bases from J, with 14 bases between. The CDR3 DNA sequence: TGCGCCAGCAGCCAAGACATCTTCAGGGCCGGCAATCAGCCCCAGCATTTT. Amino acids: CASSQDIFRAGNQPQHF.

This clone occurred a few times. The genes are TRBV7-9 and TRBJ1-5; possibly TRBD1 for D (5 bases). The CDR3 runs 15 residues. The germline V and J ends were trimmed by 5 bases and 3 bases, with 14 bases remaining between them. The germline gives CDR1 SEHNR, CDR2 FQNEAQ (reference sequence). CDR3 region: CASSRGGLHNQPQHF. The CDR3 DNA reads as TGTGCCAGCAGCCGGGGGGGACTTCACAATCAGCCCCAGCATTTT.

This clone was seen once. The chain has TRBV20-1 and TRBJ2-7; TRBD1 might be the D (8 bases). V shed 6 bases and J shed 5 bases, with 11 bases lying between them. The CDR3 sequence is 11 residues long. Germline V CDR1 and CDR2: DFQATT, SNEGSKA (reference sequence). CDR3 region: CSAAGQDEQYF. CDR3 coding DNA: TGCAGTGCAGCGGGACAGGACGAGCAGTACTTC.

This clone was seen repeatedly, ten times or more. The rearrangement joins TRBV5-1 to TRBJ1-5; 10 positions match TRBD1. Trimming took 2 bases from V and 7 from J; bases not matched to a gene: 6. Germline CDR1 is SGHRS and CDR2 is YFSETQ. The CDR3 spans 15 residues. In nucleotides, the CDR3 is TGCGCCAGCAGCTTTGGGACAGGGGAGGAGCAGCCCCAGCATTTT. This encodes CASSFGTGEEQPQHF.

In DNA, the CDR3 is TGTGCCAGCAGCTTAGGCGGGAAAGTGGACAGGGGGTTCAGGTCCTACGAGCAGTACTTC. Translated: CASSLGGKVDRGFRSYEQYF. V is TRBV13 and J is TRBJ2-7; 10 bases align to TRBD1. The V and J ends lost 0 bases and 1 base, in that order; junction bases with no gene match: 15. The CDR3 is made up of 20 amino acids. The germline CDR1 and CDR2 sequences are PRHDT and FYEKMQ (reference sequence).

The chain employs TRBV30 and TRBJ1-6, with 9 bases lining up with TRBD1. Unmatched junction bases numbered 9, after V lost 3 bases and J lost 6 bases. The V gene's germline CDR1 is GTSNPN and CDR2 SVGIG (reference sequence). The CDR3 runs to 16 residues. The CDR3 sequence: CAWRLRRDRVNSPLHF. CDR3 in DNA: TGTGCCTGGAGGCTTCGCCGGGACAGGGTTAATTCACCCCTCCACTTT.

The genes are TRBV18 and TRBJ1-2, with unresolved D. V shed 1 base and J shed 0 bases, with 6 bases lying between them. The CDR3 runs to 14 residues. The germline V gene has CDR1 KGHSH and CDR2 LQKENI. Here the CDR3 reads CASSPQRANYGYTF. The CDR3 DNA follows: TGTGCCAGCTCACCACAGAGAGCTAACTATGGCTACACCTTC.

V usage is TRBV5-1 and J usage is TRBJ2-7, with D uncertain. V lost 5 bases, J lost 2 bases, and 14 bases lay in between. The CDR3 is 14 amino acids. The V gene's germline CDR1 is SGHRS and CDR2 YFSETQ. The DNA of the CDR3 is TGCGCCAGCAGTTTACAGTCAGAGACCTACGAGCAGTACTTC. Protein product: CASSLQSETYEQYF.

The rearrangement uses TRBV9 and TRBJ1-4, with 10 bases matching TRBD1. Per germline, CDR1 SGDLS and CDR2 YYNGEE. With 6 bases clipped from V and 7 bases from J, the junction kept 21 bases outside the gene matches. The CDR3 spans 19 residues. The CDR3 bases are TGTGCCAGCAACCTCGGGGGCGGTGCGGGGGACAGGGGTGTTGAAAAACTGTTTTTT. Translating gives CASNLGGGAGDRGVEKLFF.

The chain joins TRBV28 to TRBJ1-6, with a possible D match to TRBD1 (5 bases). Germline V gene sequence: CDR1 MDHEN, CDR2 SYDVKM. The germline V and J ends were trimmed by 1 base and 9 bases, with 10 bases remaining between them. The CDR3 spans 14 residues. The CDR3 DNA reads TGTGCCAGCAGTTTATACCAGGGTACTTCACCCCTCCACTTT. The encoded protein is CASSLYQGTSPLHF.

The chain links TRBV20-1 to TRBJ2-3, with D perhaps TRBD2 (6 bases). Trimming left V 3 bases short and J 0 bases short, with 13 bases between. Per the germline V gene, CDR1 is DFQATT and CDR2 is SNEGSKA (reference sequence). The CDR3 is 15 residues long. The CDR3 loop is CSASQTGLSTDTQYF. DNA for the CDR3: TGCAGTGCTAGTCAGACGGGACTTAGCACAGATACGCAGTATTTT.

The chain combines TRBV6-5 with TRBJ1-5; D not resolved. CDR1 is MNHEY and CDR2 is SVGAGI in the germline V gene. The CDR3 is made up of 13 amino acids. Trimming left V 7 bases short and J 5 bases short, with 12 bases between. The CDR3 region is CASILANDQPQHF. CDR3 sequence (DNA): TGTGCCAGCATTCTCGCGAATGATCAGCCCCAGCATTTT.